Below, 21 T cell receptor beta chains from the same sample are listed, as sequenced in a study of shared clonotypes between healthy human individuals. Some clones are missing from TCRdb's copy, which holds only in-frame ones; the method was immunoSEQ multiplex PCR. Of almost 750,000 clones listed, 72% are singletons. Sequenced material: memory CD4+ T cells sorted from blood. The subset was: CD45RA-negative fraction. These receptors came from a woman aged 25 to 39 in good health.

V gene TRBV5-6 combines with J gene TRBJ1-2; tentative D call: TRBD1 (6 bases). The germline V gene encodes CDR1 SGHDT and CDR2 YYEEEE. V was cut by 4 bases and J by 5 bases, with 15 bases left in between. CDR3 length: 14 residues. The CDR3: CASSRQGNPYGYTF. The CDR3, as DNA: TGTGCCAGCAGCCGTCAGGGGAATCCTTATGGCTACACCTTC.

The genes are TRBV15 and TRBJ1-5; TRBD1 matches at 9 bases. V was clipped by 0 bases and J by 4 bases; unmatched bases: 7. The length of the CDR3 is 17 residues. From germline, CDR1 is LNHNV and CDR2 YYDKDF (reference sequence). The CDR3 DNA is TGTGCCACCAGCAGAGATCATGGACAGGGGAGGAATCAGCCCCAGCATTTT. Amino acid sequence: CATSRDHGQGRNQPQHF.

Notes on this clone: It may be a read error: a sequence one base away is much more abundant. The sample carries other DNA sequences with the same CDR3. This chain links TRBV5-1 with TRBJ2-1; D is unclear. The CDR3 has 15 residues. Germline V gene sequence: CDR1 SGHRS, CDR2 YFSETQ. Trimming took off 2 bases at V and 0 bases at J, with 9 bases between the two ends. The CDR3 region has the DNA TGCGCCAGCAGCTTAGACGTAAGCTCCTACAATGAGCAGTTCTTC. Protein: CASSLDVSSYNEQFF.

The rearrangement uses TRBV4-2 and TRBJ2-1, with TRBD1 as a possible D gene (5 bases). The V and J ends lost 0 bases and 3 bases respectively, with 15 bases between them. The CDR3 sequence is 17 residues long. Per germline, CDR1 LGHNA and CDR2 YNFKEQ. The CDR3 here is CASSQEAGSDIYNEQFF. CDR3 bases: TGTGCCAGCAGCCAAGAGGCAGGGTCGGACATCTACAATGAGCAGTTCTTC.

The chain combines TRBV11-3 with TRBJ2-7, with a possible D match to TRBD1 (6 bases). V lost 7 bases, J lost 2 bases, and 12 bases lay in between. Looked up from germline, CDR1 is SGHNT and CDR2 is YENEEA. The CDR3 runs to 13 residues. The chain's CDR3 is CASTYRQAYEQYF. Here the CDR3 DNA reads TGTGCCAGCACGTATCGACAGGCCTACGAGCAGTACTTC. Variable domain in full (rest from reference TRBV11-3 and TRBJ2-7): EAGVVQSPRYKIIEKKQPVAFWCNPISGHNTLYWYLQNLGQGPELLIRYENEEAVDDSQLPKDRFSAERLKGVDSTLKIQPAELGDSAVYLCASTYRQAYEQYFGPGTRLTVT.

J is TRBJ1-1 and V is TRBV5-1; D unresolved. This CDR3 region has 12 residues. Germline CDR1 is SGHRS and CDR2 is YFSETQ. The germline V and J ends were trimmed by 4 bases and 3 bases, with 7 bases remaining between them. The CDR3 DNA follows: TGCGCCAGCAGCCGCGCCGACACTGAAGCTTTCTTT. Amino acid sequence: CASSRADTEAFF.

The rearrangement joins TRBV5-1 to TRBJ2-6, with D perhaps TRBD1 or TRBD2 (5 bases each). V lost 2 bases and J 4 bases, leaving 7 bases between the germline ends. This CDR3 comprises 14 residues. Per germline, CDR1 SGHRS and CDR2 YFSETQ. CDR3 sequence reads: CASSFGAGANVLTF. In DNA form, the CDR3 reads TGCGCCAGCAGCTTCGGGGCGGGGGCCAACGTCCTGACTTTC.

The chain couples TRBV7-2 to TRBJ2-2; 7 nucleotides align to TRBD2. Germline CDR1 SGHTA, CDR2 FQGNSA. CDR3 length equals 16 residues. The V and J ends lost 4 bases and 0 bases, in that order; junction bases with no gene match: 5. The CDR3 nucleotides are TGTGCCAGCAGCTCCCAAGCGGGGACGAACACCGGGGAGCTGTTTTTT. It codes for CASSSQAGTNTGELFF.

This clone came up a few times. The CDR3 sequence: CASSYVTSARSTDTQYF. For the CDR3, the DNA is TGCGCCAGCAGCTACGTGACTAGCGCCCGTAGCACAGATACGCAGTATTTT. The J gene is TRBJ2-3, the V gene TRBV5-1; 8 bases match TRBD2. This CDR3 contains 17 residues. Per germline, CDR1 SGHRS and CDR2 YFSETQ. Trimming cost V 3 bases and J 0 bases; bases outside gene matches: 9.

The rearrangement links TRBV5-1 to TRBJ2-5; D remains unclear. This CDR3 contains 13 residues. Per the germline V gene, CDR1 is SGHRS and CDR2 is YFSETQ. The V end was cut by 4 bases, the J end by 4 bases, with 11 bases between. The CDR3 reads CASSLGSGETQYF. In nucleotides, the CDR3 is TGCGCCAGCAGCCTCGGGTCCGGAGAGACCCAGTACTTC.

In its sample, this clone was seen once. The chain combines TRBV6-1 with TRBJ2-5, with unresolved D. This CDR3 is 15 amino acids long. The V end was cut by 1 base, the J end by 2 bases, with 11 bases between. Germline CDR1 MNHNS, CDR2 SASEGT. CDR3 loop: CASSEVGGKQETQYF. The CDR3 DNA is TGTGCCAGCAGTGAAGTTGGCGGCAAACAAGAGACCCAGTACTTC.

The V call is TRBV15, the J call TRBJ2-7; D is unresolved. The CDR3 is 14 amino acids. Germline V gene data show CDR1 as LNHNV and CDR2 as YYDKDF (reference sequence). Trimming took 1 base from V and 3 from J, leaving 10 bases between them. Written as DNA, the CDR3 is TGTGCCACCAGCAGAGCGGGTCTCGGCTACGAGCAGTACTTC. Protein sequence: CATSRAGLGYEQYF.

The J gene is TRBJ1-1, the V gene TRBV6-6; D is unresolved. Trimming shortened V by 0 bases and J by 8 bases, and 13 bases separated the two germline ends. The CDR3 runs to 14 residues. CDR1 and CDR2 from the germline V gene are MNHNY and SVGAGI (reference sequence). CDR3 residues: CASSYSIEVTEAFF. CDR3 DNA: TGTGCCAGCAGTTACTCGATTGAAGTCACAGAAGCTTTCTTT.

The chain joins TRBV6-6 to TRBJ1-1; D ambiguous. Trimming removed 4 bases from V and 11 bases from J, with 14 bases in between. CDR1 MNHNY and CDR2 SVGAGI come from the germline V gene (reference sequence). The CDR3 covers 12 residues. The CDR3 sequence: CASSSLSSSAFF. CDR3 coding DNA: TGTGCCAGCAGTTCGCTATCTAGTTCGGCTTTCTTT.

Turning to this clone: At the DNA level, this CDR3 is encoded by other sequences in the same sample as well. This rearrangement joins TRBV5-1 to TRBJ2-5; the D gene is possibly TRBD2 (5 bases). This CDR3 is 15 amino acids long. The germline V gene encodes CDR1 SGHRS and CDR2 YFSETQ. Between the trimmed V and J ends, which lost 2 bases and 3 bases, there was a span of 14 bases. The CDR3 sequence: CASSFYRGREETQYF. For the CDR3, the DNA is TGCGCCAGCAGCTTCTACCGGGGTCGAGAAGAGACCCAGTACTTC.

This chain connects TRBV2 to TRBJ2-4; 8 bases align to TRBD2. Germline V gene lookup returns CDR1 SNHLY and CDR2 FYNNEI. The CDR3 length is 14 residues. With 5 bases clipped from V and 6 bases from J, the junction kept 6 bases outside the gene matches. The chain's CDR3 is CASSTGLVGNIQYF. The DNA for the CDR3 is TGTGCCAGCAGTACGGGACTAGTCGGAAACATTCAGTACTTC.

A word on this clone: This may be a read error: a much more frequent sequence differs by one nucleotide. The chain uses TRBV7-6 and TRBJ1-1; no definite D call. Germline V gives CDR1 SGHVS, CDR2 FNYEAQ. This CDR3 comprises 16 residues. V lost 4 bases to trimming and J lost 4 bases, with 19 bases between them. The CDR3 region has the DNA TGTGCCAGCAGCTCTATGCCCCCTCCGGGAAGCACTGAAGCTTTCTTT. Its protein is CASSSMPPPGSTEAFF.

The V call is TRBV5-1, the J call TRBJ2-7; 9 nucleotides match TRBD2. The V gene's germline CDR1 is SGHRS and CDR2 YFSETQ. With V trimmed by 0 bases and J by 2 bases, 3 bases remained unmatched. This CDR3 is 15 amino acids long. CDR3 coding DNA: TGCGCCAGCAGCTTGGACCTAGCGGGACCCTACGAGCAGTACTTC. Amino acid sequence: CASSLDLAGPYEQYF.

This clone was observed a single time. This chain links TRBV7-9 with TRBJ1-5; D gene unclear. The CDR3 extends over 14 amino acids. Between the trimmed V and J ends, which lost 1 base and 3 bases, there was a span of 7 bases. The germline CDR1 and CDR2 sequences are SEHNR and FQNEAQ (reference sequence). CDR3 nucleotide sequence: TGTGCCAGCAGCTTAGACTCGAACAATCAGCCCCAGCATTTT. Translation: CASSLDSNNQPQHF.

This chain connects TRBV28 to TRBJ1-2; TRBD1 might be the D (6 bases). The V gene lost 3 bases and the J gene lost 7 bases, with 18 bases spanning the gap. CDR3 length: 15 residues. Germline V gene data show CDR1 as MDHEN and CDR2 as SYDVKM. Here the CDR3 DNA reads TGTGCCAGCAGTTTTGGGGGGCGCGAGCTAACTGGCTACACCTTC. Translating it yields CASSFGGRELTGYTF.

This clone was found a few times. This sample also contains other DNA sequences that code for the same CDR3. This chain links TRBV18 with TRBJ2-7; D call uncertain. From germline, CDR1 is KGHSH and CDR2 LQKENI. The CDR3 is 12 residues long. V lost 2 bases to trimming and J lost 4 bases, with 6 bases between them. The DNA of the CDR3 is TGTGCCAGCTCACCAGTTCCATACGAGCAGTACTTC. Translation: CASSPVPYEQYF.